Reported below is one T cell receptor (beta chain). Its antigen is currently not known. Germline and junction disagree at one end, which may indicate a read error. These data belong to a study of T cell changes during pregnancy in multiple sclerosis (dated 2019 in TCRdb). Regarding the research as a whole: In women with multiple sclerosis, the researchers looked at how the T cell repertoire shifted as pregnancy progressed.

Library method: the immunoSEQ multiplex PCR assay. The table was pulled from immuneACCESS by TCRdb, which kept in-frame rearrangements only. Such tables lose some clones; where checked, under half of the loss comes from unresolved V genes, and the rest has no known cause. This sample lists 100,000 or so clones; more than 90% were detected once. The ten most abundant clones make up around 1.2% of the sample. CDR3 length: 14 amino acids, cysteine to phenylalanine. Kept here is only the CDR3 DNA, which spans 42 bases and is read in frame from base 1. According to the germline V gene, CDR1 reads SQVTM and CDR2 reads ANQGSEA.

The clonotype was recovered from a female donor with multiple sclerosis, enrolled in a pregnancy study. The sequenced sample was peripheral blood, obtained in the second trimester of pregnancy. Recombination linked TRBV29-1 to TRBJ2-3; the D segment might be TRBD1 or TRBD2, since each matches 5 bases. The base sequence is TGCAGCGTAGAAGGACTCCCTCAGGGAGATACGCAGTATTTT. This gives the protein CSVEGLPQGDTQYF.